These T cell receptor beta chains were read from a single sample in a study of blood T cell repertoires in COVID-19. Profiled with immunoSEQ multiplex PCR; TCRdb holds only in-frame clones, not every one. The sample yields 350,000 or so clones, 83% seen once. Sequenced input: peripheral blood. The receptor source for this set is a man younger than 40 with active or convalescent COVID-19. Both conserved end residues are part of each CDR3. The order of the fields is D gene, J gene, clone size, V gene, CDR3 DNA, CDR3 protein. The D gene is left open where the match is weak. Only some rows state a clone size, as once, few, many or a class for expanded clones.

>TRBD2|TRBJ2-1|-|TRBV5-5
TGTGCCAGCAGCTTGGAGATTAGCGGGATCACCAACAATGAGCAGTTCTTC
CASSLEISGITNNEQFF
>-|TRBJ1-4|-|TRBV25-1
TGTGCCAGCAGACACCACCATGAAAAACTGTTTTTT
CASRHHHEKLFF
>TRBD1|TRBJ2-7|-|TRBV19
TGTGCCAGCCGGGACAGGGGATCCGAGCAGTACTTC
CASRDRGSEQYF
>-|TRBJ2-7|-|TRBV30
TGTGCCTGTACCGGGACAACACCCTACGAGCAGTACTTC
CACTGTTPYEQYF
>-|TRBJ2-1|-|TRBV6-2/TRBV6-3
TGTGCCAGCAGTCGTTCCGATGAGCAGTTCTTC
CASSRSDEQFF
>TRBD2|TRBJ2-3|-|TRBV20-1
TGCAGTGCTAGTAGCGGGGGGGCCTTAGATACGCAGTATTTT
CSASSGGALDTQYF
>-|TRBJ2-1|-|TRBV6-5
TGTGCCAGCACCTTGACAGGCCATGAGCAGTTCTTC
CASTLTGHEQFF
>TRBD2|TRBJ2-1|-|TRBV5-5
TGTGCCAGCAGCCTCGAACTAGCGGGAGACCTCAATGAGCAGTTCTTC
CASSLELAGDLNEQFF
>-|TRBJ1-4|-|TRBV5-1
TGCGCCAGCAGCTTGACAGTTACTAATGAAAAACTGTTTTTT
CASSLTVTNEKLFF
>TRBD1|TRBJ1-2|-|TRBV2
TGTGCCAGCAATGACAGGGAAACTGGGGGCTACACCTTC
CASNDRETGGYTF
>-|TRBJ2-7|-|TRBV18
TGTGCCAGCTCACCTACTTCGTCCTCCTACGAGCAGTACTTC
CASSPTSSSYEQYF
>TRBD2|TRBJ2-1|few|TRBV6-1
TGTGCCAGCAGTGGCAGACTAGCGGGAGTTCGGAGTGAGCAGTTCTTC
CASSGRLAGVRSEQFF
>-|TRBJ1-2|-|TRBV10-3
TGTGCCATCAGTGAGTCCCTGGCGCCCTCCTCAGGGAACGGCTACACCTTC
CAISESLAPSSGNGYTF
>TRBD1|TRBJ1-6|few|TRBV19
TGTGCCAGTAGTATAGCCGAGGGGGCTACCTATAATTCACCCCTCCACTTT
CASSIAEGATYNSPLHF
>TRBD1|TRBJ1-1|-|TRBV2
TGTGCCAGCAGTGGGATCCGGGGAGACAGGGAGGCTTTCTTT
CASSGIRGDREAFF
>-|TRBJ2-1|-|TRBV27
TGTGCCAGCAGTTTCACGGTAGGGAGCGGAAATGAGCAGTTCTTC
CASSFTVGSGNEQFF
>-|TRBJ2-3|few|TRBV3-1/TRBV3-2
TGTGCCAGCAGCCCTCACTTGCATACGCAGTATTTT
CASSPHLHTQYF
>-|TRBJ2-1|-|TRBV10-3
TGTGCCATCAGGGCAGAGGGTTCCTCCTACAATGAGCAGTTCTTC
CAIRAEGSSYNEQFF
>-|TRBJ1-1|-|TRBV12-3/TRBV12-4
TGTGCCAGCAGTTTCAACAGGGACACTGAAGCTTTCTTT
CASSFNRDTEAFF
>-|TRBJ1-3|few|TRBV2
TGTGCCAGCCGACTCTGGCGGGGGGCAGGAAACACCATATATTTT
CASRLWRGAGNTIYF
>-|TRBJ1-5|-|TRBV13
TGTGCCAGCAGCTTCGGGGGTAGTGGCAATCAGCCCCAGCATTTT
CASSFGGSGNQPQHF
>-|TRBJ1-4|-|TRBV30
TGTGCCTGGAGTGTTGGACAGTTAGGAGAAAAACTGTTTTTT
CAWSVGQLGEKLFF
>TRBD2|TRBJ2-7|-|TRBV28
TGTGCCAGCAGTTTATCTCGCGGGAGGGCCGTCACCTACGAGCAGTACTTC
CASSLSRGRAVTYEQYF
>-|TRBJ1-4|-|TRBV28
TGTGCCAGCAGTTTATCGAGGGTTAATGAAAAACTGTTTTTT
CASSLSRVNEKLFF
>TRBD2|TRBJ2-3|once|TRBV6-2/TRBV6-3
TGTGCCAGCAGTGACGGACTAGCGGGAGAAACAGATACGCAGTATTTT
CASSDGLAGETDTQYF
>TRBD1|TRBJ1-4|-|TRBV24-1
TGTGCCACCAGTGATCCCGGGACAGGGAATGAAAAACTGTTTTTT
CATSDPGTGNEKLFF
>-|TRBJ2-1|-|TRBV11-2
TGTGCCAGCAGCTCGGGGTTTTTATACAATGAGCAGTTCTTC
CASSSGFLYNEQFF
>-|TRBJ1-1|-|TRBV11-3
TGTGCCAGCAGCTTAGTTGAGGGTTTAGACACTGAAGCTTTCTTT
CASSLVEGLDTEAFF
>TRBD1|TRBJ2-1|-|TRBV5-5
TGTGCCAGCAGCTTAGAGGACAGGGTTAGACATGAGCAGTTCTTC
CASSLEDRVRHEQFF
>-|TRBJ1-1|once|TRBV4-1
TGCGCCAGCAGCCCTGGGGCCCCGCTCCAGCGAAACACTGAAGCTTTCTTT
CASSPGAPLQRNTEAFF
>-|TRBJ1-4|-|TRBV12-5
TGTGCTAGTGGTTTGATGGAAGGGGGAAAACTGTTTTTT
CASGLMEGGKLFF
>TRBD1|TRBJ2-7|once|TRBV4-3
TGCGCCAGCAGCCAAAATCTGGGACAGCCCCCCTCCCAGTACTTC
CASSQNLGQPPSQYF
>-|TRBJ2-1|-|TRBV19
TGTGCCAGTAGTATAGGTATGTGGGCGTTGGATGAGCAGTTCTTC
CASSIGMWALDEQFF
>-|TRBJ1-1|-|TRBV12-3/TRBV12-4
TGTGCCAGCAGCTATCAGGTGAACACTGAAGCTTTCTTT
CASSYQVNTEAFF
>TRBD2|TRBJ2-7|-|TRBV4-2
TGTGCCAGCAGCCATCCGACTAGCGGGGGGGCCGGGGAGCAGTACTTC
CASSHPTSGGAGEQYF
>TRBD1|TRBJ1-1|-|TRBV9
TGTGCCAGCAGCGTAGCGGGGACAGGCGATGAAGCTTTCTTT
CASSVAGTGDEAFF
>TRBD2|TRBJ2-3|-|TRBV29-1
TGCAGCGTTCAGAGACTAGCGGGAGTCACAGATACGCAGTATTTT
CSVQRLAGVTDTQYF
>TRBD1|TRBJ1-2|-|TRBV11-3
TGTGCCAGCAGCTTAAGGTCGGGGGGACAGGCGGTAACCTATGGCTACACCTTC
CASSLRSGGQAVTYGYTF
>TRBD2|TRBJ2-2|-|TRBV7-8
TGTGCCAGCAGCTCCCCGGGACTAGCGGGTTTCTCGAACACCGGGGAGCTGTTTTTT
CASSSPGLAGFSNTGELFF
>TRBD2|TRBJ2-2|-|TRBV4-2
TGTGCCAGCAGCCGGACTAGCGGAACGAACACCGGGGAGCTGTTTTTT
CASSRTSGTNTGELFF
>-|TRBJ1-3|-|TRBV2
TGTGCCAGCACCTCGGTTAACCCCTCTGGAAACACCATATATTTT
CASTSVNPSGNTIYF
>TRBD1|TRBJ1-1|-|TRBV5-6
TGTGCCAGCAGCTCAAGGGGACAGGGTTACACTGAAGCTTTCTTT
CASSSRGQGYTEAFF
>-|TRBJ1-4|-|TRBV11-3
TGTGCCAGCAGCAGCGTAACCTCTGAAAAACTGTTTTTT
CASSSVTSEKLFF
>TRBD2|TRBJ2-5|-|TRBV3-1/TRBV3-2
TGTGCCAGCAGCGTCAGGGAGGGCGGGGAGACCCAGTACTTC
CASSVREGGETQYF
>TRBD1|TRBJ1-2|-|TRBV30
TGTGCCTGGAGGAGTGGTGGGACAGCATATTATGGCTACACCTTC
CAWRSGGTAYYGYTF
>-|TRBJ1-2|-|TRBV30
TGTGCCTGGAATGGGCACACTGGCTACACCTTC
CAWNGHTGYTF
>-|TRBJ1-2|-|TRBV10-3
TGTGCCATCACGAGTCCACCCAACTATGGCTACACCTTC
CAITSPPNYGYTF
>TRBD2|TRBJ2-1|-|TRBV5-1
TGCGCCAGCAGCTTGGCCTGGCTAGCGGGCGGTGAGCAGTTCTTC
CASSLAWLAGGEQFF
>-|TRBJ1-5|-|TRBV12-2
TGTGCAAGTCGCTTAGCGGTTTACTCCCCAAGATATAGCAATCAGCCCCAGCATTTT
CASRLAVYSPRYSNQPQHF
>TRBD1|TRBJ2-1|-|TRBV19
TGTGCCAGTAGAGGTCTAGGCAGGGGGCTCTACAATGAGCAGTTCTTC
CASRGLGRGLYNEQFF
>-|TRBJ1-4|-|TRBV12-3/TRBV12-4
TGTGCCAGCAGTCCCCACGAGAGTGGAAAACTGTTTTTT
CASSPHESGKLFF
>-|TRBJ2-3|-|TRBV9
TGTGCCAGCAGCGTATACACAGATACGCAGTATTTT
CASSVYTDTQYF
>TRBD1|TRBJ2-7|-|TRBV6-5
TGTGCCAGCAGTTTCGGACAGGTGAGCTCCTACGAGCAGTACTTC
CASSFGQVSSYEQYF
>TRBD2|TRBJ2-7|-|TRBV7-9
TGTGCCAGCAGCTTAGAGGGCCGCGGGAGTTTCGACGAGCAGTACTTC
CASSLEGRGSFDEQYF